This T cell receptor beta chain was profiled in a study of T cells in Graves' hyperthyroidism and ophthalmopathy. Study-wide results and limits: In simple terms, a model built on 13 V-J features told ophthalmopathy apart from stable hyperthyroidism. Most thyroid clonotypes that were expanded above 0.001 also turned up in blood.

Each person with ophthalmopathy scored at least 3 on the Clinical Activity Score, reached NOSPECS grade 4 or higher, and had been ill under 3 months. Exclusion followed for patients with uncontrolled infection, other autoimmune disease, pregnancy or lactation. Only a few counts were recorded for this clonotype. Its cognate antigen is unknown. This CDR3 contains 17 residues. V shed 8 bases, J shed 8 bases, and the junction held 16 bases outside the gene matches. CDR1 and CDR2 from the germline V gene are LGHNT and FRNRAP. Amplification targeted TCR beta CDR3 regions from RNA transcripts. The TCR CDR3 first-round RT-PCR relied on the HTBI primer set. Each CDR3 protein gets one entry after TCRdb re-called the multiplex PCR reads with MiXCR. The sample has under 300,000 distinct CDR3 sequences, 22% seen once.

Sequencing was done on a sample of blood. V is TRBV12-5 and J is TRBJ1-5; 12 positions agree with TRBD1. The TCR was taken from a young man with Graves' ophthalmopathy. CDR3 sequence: CASSGPWDRGRAEPQHF. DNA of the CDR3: TGTGCTAGTAGCGGACCCTGGGACAGGGGGCGCGCAGAGCCCCAGCATTTT.